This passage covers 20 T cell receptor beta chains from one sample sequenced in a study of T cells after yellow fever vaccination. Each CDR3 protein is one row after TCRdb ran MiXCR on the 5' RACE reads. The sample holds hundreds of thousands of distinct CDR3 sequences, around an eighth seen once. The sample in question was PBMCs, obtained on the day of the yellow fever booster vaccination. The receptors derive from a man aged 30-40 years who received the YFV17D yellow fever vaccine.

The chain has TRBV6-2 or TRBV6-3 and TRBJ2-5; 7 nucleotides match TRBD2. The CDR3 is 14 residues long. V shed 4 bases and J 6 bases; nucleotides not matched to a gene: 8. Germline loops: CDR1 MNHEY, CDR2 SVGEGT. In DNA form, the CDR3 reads TGTGCCAGCAGTTTCGGACTAGTTCTAAAGACCCAGTACTTC. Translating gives CASSFGLVLKTQYF.

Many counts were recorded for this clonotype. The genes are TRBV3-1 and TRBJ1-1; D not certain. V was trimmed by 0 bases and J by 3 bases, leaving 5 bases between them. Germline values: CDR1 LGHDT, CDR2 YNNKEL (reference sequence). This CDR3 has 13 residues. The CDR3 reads CASSQERDTEAFF. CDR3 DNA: TGTGCCAGCAGCCAAGAAAGGGACACTGAAGCTTTCTTT.

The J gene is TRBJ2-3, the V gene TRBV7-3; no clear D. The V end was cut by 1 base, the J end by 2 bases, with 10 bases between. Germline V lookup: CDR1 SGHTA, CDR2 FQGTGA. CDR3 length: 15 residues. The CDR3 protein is CASSLSLTTTDTQYF. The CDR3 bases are TGTGCCAGCAGCTTAAGTCTTACAACCACAGATACGCAGTATTTT.

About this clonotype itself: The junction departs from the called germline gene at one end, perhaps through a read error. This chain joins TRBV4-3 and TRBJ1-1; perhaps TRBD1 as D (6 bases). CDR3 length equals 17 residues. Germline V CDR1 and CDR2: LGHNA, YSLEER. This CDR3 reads CASSQDGPGGKNTEAFF. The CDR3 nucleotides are TGCGCCAGCAGTCAAGATGGGCCCGGGGGCAAGAACACTGAAGCTTTCTTT.

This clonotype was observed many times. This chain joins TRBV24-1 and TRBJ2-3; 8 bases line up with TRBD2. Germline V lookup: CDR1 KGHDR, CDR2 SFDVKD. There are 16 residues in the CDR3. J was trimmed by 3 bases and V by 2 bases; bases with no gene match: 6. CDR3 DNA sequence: TGTGCCACCAGTGATTGGGGACTAGGACCGACAGATACGCAGTATTTT. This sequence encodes CATSDWGLGPTDTQYF.

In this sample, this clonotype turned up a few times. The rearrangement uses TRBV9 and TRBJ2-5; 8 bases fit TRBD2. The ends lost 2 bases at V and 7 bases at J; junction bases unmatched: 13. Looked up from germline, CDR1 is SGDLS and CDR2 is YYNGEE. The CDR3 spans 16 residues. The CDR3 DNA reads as TGTGCCAGCAGCGTGCGGGGGGACTGGAGCGGCGGGACCCAGTACTTC. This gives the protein CASSVRGDWSGGTQYF.

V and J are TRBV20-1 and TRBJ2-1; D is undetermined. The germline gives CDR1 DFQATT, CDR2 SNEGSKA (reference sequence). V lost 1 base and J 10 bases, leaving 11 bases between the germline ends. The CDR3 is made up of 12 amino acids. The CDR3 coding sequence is TGCAGTGCTAGAGGAGGTCGAGAGGAGCAGTTCTTC. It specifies CSARGGREEQFF.

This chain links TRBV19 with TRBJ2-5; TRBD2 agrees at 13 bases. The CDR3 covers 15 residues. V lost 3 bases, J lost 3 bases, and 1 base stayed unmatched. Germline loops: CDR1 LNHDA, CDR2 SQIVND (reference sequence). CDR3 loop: CASSIGLAGEETQYF. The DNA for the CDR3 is TGTGCCAGTAGTATTGGACTAGCGGGAGAAGAGACCCAGTACTTC. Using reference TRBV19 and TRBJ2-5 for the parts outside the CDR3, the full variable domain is DGGITQSPKYLFRKEGQNVTLSCEQNLNHDAMYWYRQDPGQGLRLIYYSQIVNDFQKGDIAEGYSVSREKKESFPLTVTSAQKNPTAFYLCASSIGLAGEETQYFGPGTRLLVL.

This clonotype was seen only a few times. The CDR3 sequence: CASSTGTGGDEQYF. The DNA of the CDR3 is TGTGCCAGCAGCACCGGGACAGGGGGTGACGAGCAGTACTTC. The chain uses TRBV12-3 or TRBV12-4 and TRBJ2-7, with 11 bases matching TRBD1. The J segment lost 5 bases and the V segment lost 6 bases, leaving 6 bases of the junction unmatched. The length of the CDR3 is 14 residues.

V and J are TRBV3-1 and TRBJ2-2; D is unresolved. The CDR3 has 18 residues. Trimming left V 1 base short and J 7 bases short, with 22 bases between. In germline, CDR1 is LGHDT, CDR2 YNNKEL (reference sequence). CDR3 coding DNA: TGTGCCAGCAGCCAAGTCGAGTCCTATATCGCCTCCGGCGGGGAGCTGTTTTTT. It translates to CASSQVESYIASGGELFF.

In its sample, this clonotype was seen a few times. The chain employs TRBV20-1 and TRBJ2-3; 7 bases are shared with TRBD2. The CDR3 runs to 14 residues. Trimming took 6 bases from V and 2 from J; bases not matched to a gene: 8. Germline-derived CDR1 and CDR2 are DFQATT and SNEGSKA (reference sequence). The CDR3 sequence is CSAPSSGPTDTQYF. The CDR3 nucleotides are TGCAGTGCACCCTCTAGCGGCCCCACAGATACGCAGTATTTT.

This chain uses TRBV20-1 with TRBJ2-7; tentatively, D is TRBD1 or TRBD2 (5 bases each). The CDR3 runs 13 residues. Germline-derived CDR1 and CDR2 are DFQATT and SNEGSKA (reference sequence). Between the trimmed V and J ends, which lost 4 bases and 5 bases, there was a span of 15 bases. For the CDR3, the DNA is TGCAGTGCTACCGGGGCCGTAGACGACGAGCAGTACTTC. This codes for CSATGAVDDEQYF.

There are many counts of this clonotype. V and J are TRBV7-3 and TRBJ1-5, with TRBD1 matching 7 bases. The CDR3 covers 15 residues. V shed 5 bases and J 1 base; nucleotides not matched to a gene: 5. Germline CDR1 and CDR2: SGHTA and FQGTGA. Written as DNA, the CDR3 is TGTGCCAGCAGCCTACAGGGGACGAGCAATCAGCCCCAGCATTTT. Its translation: CASSLQGTSNQPQHF.

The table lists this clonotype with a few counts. Written as DNA, the CDR3 is TGTGCCAGCAGCCAAGCGGGAGGGATCACAGATACGCAGTATTTT. Translating it yields CASSQAGGITDTQYF. This rearrangement joins TRBV5-4 to TRBJ2-3; TRBD2 matches at 10 bases. Unmatched junction bases numbered 4, after V lost 4 bases and J lost 2 bases. CDR3 length equals 15 residues. CDR1 and CDR2 (germline): SGHNT, YYREEE (reference sequence).

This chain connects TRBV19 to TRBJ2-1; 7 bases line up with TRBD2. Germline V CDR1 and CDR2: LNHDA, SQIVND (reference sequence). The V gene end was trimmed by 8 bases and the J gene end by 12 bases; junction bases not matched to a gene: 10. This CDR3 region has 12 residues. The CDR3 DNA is TGTGCCAGTTTGGGACTACGAGGTGGGCAGTTCTTC. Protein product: CASLGLRGGQFF.

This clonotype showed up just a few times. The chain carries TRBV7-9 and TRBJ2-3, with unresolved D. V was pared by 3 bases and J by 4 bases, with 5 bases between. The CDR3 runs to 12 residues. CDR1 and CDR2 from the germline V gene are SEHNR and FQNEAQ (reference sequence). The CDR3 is CASSFTSDTQYF. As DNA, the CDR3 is TGTGCCAGCAGCTTTACTTCAGATACGCAGTATTTT.

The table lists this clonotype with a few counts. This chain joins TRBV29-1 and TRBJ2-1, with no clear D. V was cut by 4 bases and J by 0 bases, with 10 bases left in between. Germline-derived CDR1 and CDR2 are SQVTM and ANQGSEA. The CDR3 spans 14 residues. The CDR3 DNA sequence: TGCAGCGTTGGGGTAGACTTCTCCTACAATGAGCAGTTCTTC. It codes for CSVGVDFSYNEQFF.

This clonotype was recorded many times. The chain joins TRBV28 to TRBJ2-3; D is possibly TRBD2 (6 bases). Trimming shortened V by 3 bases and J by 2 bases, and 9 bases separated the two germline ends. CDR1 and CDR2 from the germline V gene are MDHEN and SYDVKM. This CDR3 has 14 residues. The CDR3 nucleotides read TGTGCCAGCAGTTTCGCGGGATCCACAGATACGCAGTATTTT. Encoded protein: CASSFAGSTDTQYF. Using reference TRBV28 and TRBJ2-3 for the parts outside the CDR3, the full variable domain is DVKVTQSSRYLVKRTGEKVFLECVQDMDHENMFWYRQDPGLGLRLIYFSYDVKMKEKGDIPEGYSVSREKKERFSLILESASTNQTSMYLCASSFAGSTDTQYFGPGTRLTVL.

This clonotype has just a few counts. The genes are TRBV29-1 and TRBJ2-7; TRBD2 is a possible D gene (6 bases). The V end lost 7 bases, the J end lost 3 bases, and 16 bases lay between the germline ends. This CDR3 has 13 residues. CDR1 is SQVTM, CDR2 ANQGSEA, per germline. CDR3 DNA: TGCAGCGCTGGGCGGGACGGAGTCTACGAGCAGTACTTC. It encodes CSAGRDGVYEQYF.

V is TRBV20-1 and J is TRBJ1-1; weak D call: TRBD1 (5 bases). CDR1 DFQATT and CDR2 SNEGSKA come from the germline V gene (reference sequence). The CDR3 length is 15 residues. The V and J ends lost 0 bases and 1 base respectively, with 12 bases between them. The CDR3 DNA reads TGCAGTGCTAGAGATCCGGTCAGGGCGAACACTGAAGCTTTCTTT. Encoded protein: CSARDPVRANTEAFF.